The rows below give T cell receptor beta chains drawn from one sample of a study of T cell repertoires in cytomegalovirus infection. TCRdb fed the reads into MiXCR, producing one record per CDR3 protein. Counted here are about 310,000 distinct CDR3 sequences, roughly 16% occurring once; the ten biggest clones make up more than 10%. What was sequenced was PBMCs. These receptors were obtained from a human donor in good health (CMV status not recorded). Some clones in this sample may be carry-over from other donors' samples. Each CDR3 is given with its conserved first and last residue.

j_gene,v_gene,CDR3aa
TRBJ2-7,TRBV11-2,CASRSDRFYEQYF
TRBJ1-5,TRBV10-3,CAISGGDPNQPQHF
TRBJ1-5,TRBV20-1,CSASSVGRGSNQPQHF
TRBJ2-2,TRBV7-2,CASSTRSSGGTTGELFF
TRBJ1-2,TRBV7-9,CASSGTTETRYTF
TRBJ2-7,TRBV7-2,CASSLPGTGKTPAVYEQYF
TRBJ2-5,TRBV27,CASSLGTGLKYQETQYF
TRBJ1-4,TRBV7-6,CASSLAPAWGDEKLFF
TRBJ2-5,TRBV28,CASSPPGGGGSRETQYF
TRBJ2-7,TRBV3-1,CASSQLVGSSYEQYF
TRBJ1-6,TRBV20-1,CSAPRGAGRNSPLHF